Following are 20 T cell receptor beta chains from one sample sequenced in a study of identifying expanded T cells in peripheral blood. The protocol was immunoSEQ multiplex PCR, while the TCRdb copy is restricted to in-frame clones and leaves out a portion. The sample contains around 94,000 clones, roughly 84% of which appear only once. Sequences were obtained from blood. These receptors all stem from a person between 18 and 69 years old in good health.

The rearrangement uses TRBV7-2 and TRBJ1-2; TRBD1 matches 7 bases. Germline V gene lookup returns CDR1 SGHTA and CDR2 FQGNSA. This CDR3 region has 16 residues. Trimming at V came to 3 bases and at J to 2 bases, leaving 9 bases not matched to a gene. The CDR3 loop reads CASSLKGGAENYGYTF. CDR3 coding DNA: TGTGCCAGCAGCTTGAAAGGGGGCGCGGAAAACTATGGCTACACCTTC.

The chain couples TRBV6-6 to TRBJ2-3; 10 bases align to TRBD1. Germline V lookup: CDR1 MNHNY, CDR2 SVGAGI (reference sequence). J was trimmed by 5 bases and V by 0 bases; bases with no gene match: 5. The CDR3 is 16 residues long. CDR3 nucleotide sequence: TGTGCCAGCAGTTACTCGACAGGGGGCAGGAAAGATACGCAGTATTTT. Its translation: CASSYSTGGRKDTQYF.

The J gene is TRBJ2-5, the V gene TRBV19; D is unclear. Trimming took off 3 bases at V and 5 bases at J, with 4 bases between the two ends. The CDR3 loop spans 11 amino acids. Germline V CDR1 and CDR2: LNHDA, SQIVND (reference sequence). The CDR3 region has the DNA TGTGCCAGTAGTATCCGGGAGACCCAGTACTTC. This gives the protein CASSIRETQYF.

The chain recombines TRBV6-1 with TRBJ2-7, with 7 bases fitting TRBD1. V lost 0 bases, J lost 2 bases, and 4 bases stayed unmatched. The CDR3 totals 15 residues. The germline V gene has CDR1 MNHNS and CDR2 SASEGT. The CDR3 reads CASSEALQGPYEQYF. DNA of the CDR3: TGTGCCAGCAGTGAAGCCTTACAGGGGCCCTACGAGCAGTACTTC.

This clone was recorded only once. The chain uses TRBV4-1 and TRBJ1-5, with D tentatively TRBD1 (5 bases). The germline gives CDR1 MGHRA, CDR2 YSYEKL. The length of the CDR3 is 18 residues. V dropped 1 base and J dropped 1 base, with 17 bases sitting between them. For the CDR3, the DNA is TGCGCCAGCAGCCAAGGGGGACGGATGGGGAAGAGCAATCAGCCCCAGCATTTT. It is translated as CASSQGGRMGKSNQPQHF.

The V gene is TRBV2, the J gene TRBJ1-5; D gene uncertain. Germline-derived CDR1 and CDR2 are SNHLY and FYNNEI. This CDR3 has 13 residues. V dropped 6 bases and J dropped 5 bases, with 11 bases sitting between them. CDR3: CASRKAADQPQHF. The CDR3 DNA follows: TGTGCCAGCAGGAAGGCGGCGGATCAGCCCCAGCATTTT.

This chain connects TRBV7-2 to TRBJ1-5; D unclear. CDR3 length equals 14 residues. V lost 1 base and J 3 bases, leaving 7 bases between the germline ends. Germline V gene sequence: CDR1 SGHTA, CDR2 FQGNSA. In DNA, the CDR3 is TGTGCCAGCAGCTTAGTGGGTTCCAATCAGCCCCAGCATTTT. Translating it yields CASSLVGSNQPQHF.

V is TRBV5-4 and J is TRBJ2-7, with TRBD1 identical over 7 bases. Per germline, CDR1 SGHNT and CDR2 YYREEE (reference sequence). The ends lost 0 bases at V and 3 bases at J; junction bases unmatched: 3. This CDR3 contains 14 residues. The CDR3 is CASSLGTGLYEQYF. CDR3 DNA: TGTGCCAGCAGCTTGGGGACAGGTCTCTACGAGCAGTACTTC.

This clone was detected many times. The chain links TRBV29-1 to TRBJ1-1, with D hard to call. Looked up from germline, CDR1 is SQVTM and CDR2 is ANQGSEA. V shed 4 bases and J shed 0 bases, with 9 bases lying between them. The CDR3 totals 13 residues. The CDR3 bases are TGCAGCGTTGCGGACGGCATGAACACTGAAGCTTTCTTT. Translating gives CSVADGMNTEAFF.

This chain connects TRBV6-5 to TRBJ2-5; D gene ambiguous. The germline V gene has CDR1 MNHEY and CDR2 SVGAGI. This CDR3 is 13 amino acids long. The V gene lost 3 bases and the J gene lost 1 base, with 6 bases spanning the gap. CDR3 protein: CASSYGSQETQYF. The CDR3, as DNA: TGTGCCAGCAGTTATGGCAGCCAAGAGACCCAGTACTTC.

As regards this clone: Distinct nucleotide sequences in the sample also encode this CDR3. The CDR3 nucleotides read TGCGCCAGCAGGGGGAGACTAAACACTGAAGCTTTCTTT. Encoded protein: CASRGRLNTEAFF. The chain has TRBV5-1 and TRBJ1-1; D is unresolved. The CDR3 covers 13 residues. Germline-derived CDR1 and CDR2 are SGHRS and YFSETQ. The V end was cut by 5 bases, the J end by 2 bases, with 10 bases between.

This chain uses TRBV27 with TRBJ1-2, with D perhaps TRBD1 (5 bases). The CDR3 extends over 17 amino acids. V lost 2 bases and J 2 bases, leaving 18 bases between the germline ends. CDR1 MNHEY and CDR2 SMNVEV come from the germline V gene (reference sequence). CDR3 DNA sequence: TGTGCCAGCAGTTTAGGGACCTCAGTGGGGGTAAACTATGGCTACACCTTC. It yields the protein CASSLGTSVGVNYGYTF.

V gene TRBV18 combines with J gene TRBJ1-2; a weak D match, TRBD1 (5 bases). The germline V gene encodes CDR1 KGHSH and CDR2 LQKENI. This CDR3 comprises 13 residues. The ends were cut back, 1 base at V and 11 bases at J, with 14 bases in the middle. Here the CDR3 DNA reads TGTGCCAGCTCACCACTCGGACAAGTCCTTTACACCTTC. Its translation: CASSPLGQVLYTF.

This clone was picked up one time. This chain joins TRBV4-1 and TRBJ1-5; TRBD1 is a possible D gene (5 bases). This CDR3 is built from 15 residues. Trimming cost V 4 bases and J 2 bases, with 12 bases left between them. Per the germline V gene, CDR1 is MGHRA and CDR2 is YSYEKL. The CDR3 bases are TGCGCCAGCAGCCCCCAGGCACAGGGCAATCAGCCCCAGCATTTT. It translates to CASSPQAQGNQPQHF.

The genes are TRBV19 and TRBJ2-1; 11 nucleotides line up with TRBD1. Germline loops: CDR1 LNHDA, CDR2 SQIVND (reference sequence). Trimming removed 5 bases from V and 10 bases from J; junction bases left unmatched: 4. This CDR3 spans 13 amino acids. This CDR3 reads CASSWTGGNEQFF. CDR3 nucleotide sequence: TGTGCCAGTAGTTGGACAGGGGGCAACGAGCAGTTCTTC.

V usage is TRBV29-1 and J usage is TRBJ1-1; 9 bases match TRBD1. With 0 bases clipped from V and 6 bases from J, the junction kept 5 bases outside the gene matches. There are 14 residues in the CDR3. CDR1 is SQVTM and CDR2 is ANQGSEA in the germline V gene. The CDR3 sequence: CSVEDGTGSAEAFF. The DNA for the CDR3 is TGCAGCGTTGAAGACGGGACAGGGAGCGCTGAAGCTTTCTTT.

The chain is built from TRBV7-9 and TRBJ2-1; a weak D match, TRBD1 (6 bases). In germline, CDR1 is SEHNR, CDR2 FQNEAQ (reference sequence). CDR3 length: 13 residues. V was shortened by 1 base and J by 5 bases, with 6 bases between the two germline ends. Here the CDR3 DNA reads TGTGCCAGCAGCTTAGGGACAGACAATGAGCAGTTCTTC. This sequence encodes CASSLGTDNEQFF.

Only a few counts were recorded for this clone. J is TRBJ1-2 and V is TRBV7-8; D is unclear. V was cut by 1 base and J by 5 bases, with 8 bases left in between. Germline V lookup: CDR1 SGHVS, CDR2 FQNEAQ. This CDR3 has 13 residues. The CDR3 protein is CASSLGRDYGYTF. The CDR3 bases are TGTGCCAGCAGCTTAGGACGAGATTATGGCTACACCTTC.

This sequence joins TRBV5-1 and TRBJ1-1, with 7 bases matching TRBD1. V lost 0 bases to trimming and J lost 2 bases; unmatched junction nucleotides: 10. From germline, CDR1 is SGHRS and CDR2 YFSETQ. The CDR3 sequence is 17 residues long. CDR3 in amino acids: CASSLAVVAGGNTEAFF. CDR3 DNA sequence: TGCGCCAGCAGCTTGGCCGTAGTGGCAGGGGGAAACACTGAAGCTTTCTTT.

The chain combines TRBV7-7 with TRBJ2-5; 9 nucleotides line up with TRBD2. Germline CDR1 reads SSHAT; CDR2 reads FNYEAQ (reference sequence). J gave up 4 bases and V 3 bases, and 6 bases lay outside the gene matches. This CDR3 has 15 amino acids. DNA of the CDR3: TGTGCCAGCAGCTTTCGCGGGGGGGAGGGAGAGACCCAGTACTTC. Its translation is CASSFRGGEGETQYF.